Listed below are T cell receptor beta chains from one sample, sequenced in a study of T cell responses to AZD1222 COVID-19 vaccine. The method was immunoSEQ multiplex PCR; TCRdb's version includes in-frame clones alone and lacks a portion of them. The sample contains under 120,000 clones, about 93% of which appear only once. Sequenced material: peripheral blood, taken on day 0 of AZD1222 vaccination. These receptor sequences come from an adult in good health. Both conserved end residues are part of each CDR3. The D gene is left open where the match is weak. Size tells how often a clone was seen (once, few, many) or the class of an expanded clone, and some rows leave it out.

j_call clone_size d_call v_call cdr3_nt cdr3_aa
TRBJ2-3 . . TRBV28 TGTGCCAGCAGTCCTCAGGGAGTAAAAAAAGATACGCAGTATTTT CASSPQGVKKDTQYF
TRBJ1-3 . . TRBV11-2 TGTGCCAGCAGCTTGGGGATGGGAAACACCATATATTTT CASSLGMGNTIYF
TRBJ2-7 . . TRBV20-1 TGCAGTGCTAGTGAACCCGACCGAGACTACGAGCAGTACTTC CSASEPDRDYEQYF
TRBJ1-2 . TRBD1 TRBV11-2 TGTGCCAGCAGCTTAAGCTCAACAGGGGATGGCTACACCTTC CASSLSSTGDGYTF
TRBJ1-1 . TRBD1 TRBV29-1 TGCAGCGTCGCCAAGGGGACAGGGGGCACTGAAGCTTTCTTT CSVAKGTGGTEAFF
TRBJ1-2 . . TRBV12-3/TRBV12-4 TGTGCCAGCAGCCTACTGACGGGCGGCTACACCTTC CASSLLTGGYTF
TRBJ1-2 . . TRBV2 TGTGCCAGCAGACTAGGGGAGGCCAACTATGGCTACACCTTC CASRLGEANYGYTF
TRBJ1-5 . . TRBV19 TGTGCCAGTGAAGTGGGGGCAGGTCAGCCCCAGCATTTT CASEVGAGQPQHF
TRBJ1-6 . TRBD1 TRBV6-1 TGTGCCAGCAGTGCAAAACTACAGGGGAAGGCCTATTCACCCCTCCACTTT CASSAKLQGKAYSPLHF
TRBJ1-4 . . TRBV4-3 TGCGCCAGCAGTATGAGGGTAACTCAGGAAAAACTGTTTTTT CASSMRVTQEKLFF
TRBJ1-4 . . TRBV5-3 TGTGCCAGAAGCTTGGACAGGTATGAAAAACTGTTTTTT CARSLDRYEKLFF
TRBJ1-5 . . TRBV2 TGTGCCAGCACCCGACGGGCAGGGGACAATCAGCCCCAGCATTTT CASTRRAGDNQPQHF
TRBJ1-5 . . TRBV2 TGTGCCAGCGGGGGGGAGTATAGCAATCAGCCCCAGCATTTT CASGGEYSNQPQHF
TRBJ1-1 . . TRBV9 TGTGCCAGCAGCGTAGACGTGACTATGAACACTGAAGCTTTCTTT CASSVDVTMNTEAFF
TRBJ2-6 . . TRBV19 TGTGCCAGTACTAAAGATAGGGTGTCTGGGGCCAACGTCCTGACTTTC CASTKDRVSGANVLTF
TRBJ2-6 . . TRBV5-1 TGCGCCAGCAGCCAACAGGGCCTCTCTGGGGCCAACGTCCTGACTTTC CASSQQGLSGANVLTF
TRBJ1-5 . . TRBV28 TGTGCCAGCAGCATAGGCCCGAATCAGCCCCAGCATTTT CASSIGPNQPQHF
TRBJ2-1 . . TRBV7-9 TGTGCCAGCAGCTTACGGGGAAACAATGAGCAGTTCTTC CASSLRGNNEQFF
TRBJ2-1 . . TRBV11-2 TGTGCCAGCAGCTTGCTGACGGGGTCCTACAATGAGCAGTTCTTC CASSLLTGSYNEQFF
TRBJ1-1 . . TRBV29-1 TGCAGCGTTTCAGTCGGGGGGGACACTGAAGCTTTCTTT CSVSVGGDTEAFF
TRBJ1-6 . TRBD1 TRBV9 TGTGCCAGCAGCCCGGGACAGGATAATTCACCCCTCCACTTT CASSPGQDNSPLHF
TRBJ2-7 . TRBD1 TRBV11-3 TGTGCCAGCAGCGCGAACGGACAGGGGAACGCTCTCGAGCAGTACTTC CASSANGQGNALEQYF
TRBJ1-3 . . TRBV28 TGTGCCAGCTTAACGTTAGAAAACACCATATATTTT CASLTLENTIYF
TRBJ2-7 . . TRBV29-1 TGCAGCGCTACAGGGGGGGCCTACGAGCAGTACTTC CSATGGAYEQYF
TRBJ1-1 . . TRBV6-2/TRBV6-3 TGTGCCAGCAGCCGCGGGGGGCCTGAAGCTTTCTTT CASSRGGPEAFF
TRBJ1-1 . TRBD1 TRBV6-2/TRBV6-3 TGTGCCAGCAGTTCTTTCCCAGGGGGGATGAACACTGAAGCTTTCTTT CASSSFPGGMNTEAFF
TRBJ1-3 . . TRBV7-6 TGTGCCAGCAGCTTTTATTGGACAGCAAGCTCTGGAAACACCATATATTTT CASSFYWTASSGNTIYF
TRBJ2-5 . TRBD2 TRBV4-3 TGCGCCAGCAGCGATGGACTAGCGGGGAAAGAGACCCAGTACTTC CASSDGLAGKETQYF
TRBJ2-7 . TRBD1 TRBV5-1 TGCGCCAGCAGCGATTACAGGGGGCGCAGGTACGAGCAGTACTTC CASSDYRGRRYEQYF
TRBJ1-1 . . TRBV5-5 TGTGCCAGCAGCCCGTTTGCAGGGGAAGCTTTCTTT CASSPFAGEAFF
TRBJ1-6 . . TRBV7-2 TGTGCCAGCAGCTTGGGCCTAGTTCGTAAATCACCCCTCCACTTT CASSLGLVRKSPLHF
TRBJ1-5 . . TRBV3-1/TRBV3-2 TGTGCCAGCAGCCAAGAGCTTCGACAGCCCCAGCATTTT CASSQELRQPQHF
TRBJ2-5 . . TRBV4-1 TGCGCCAGCAGCCAAGCCCCAGGGATGGAGACCCAGTACTTC CASSQAPGMETQYF
TRBJ2-7 . TRBD1 TRBV29-1 TGCAGCGTTGAAAAACGGACAGGATTCGATCCTGCGGTAGGGAAACGGGTCATCTACGAGCAGTACTTC CSVEKRTGFDPAVGKRVIYEQYF
TRBJ1-6 . . TRBV12-5 TGTGCTAGTGGTTTGACAGGGTCCGGGGCCTCACCCCTCCACTTT CASGLTGSGASPLHF
TRBJ2-1 . . TRBV4-3 TGCGCCAGCAGCCAAGACTGGGCTACGAGAGGATCCTACAATGAGCAGTTCTTC CASSQDWATRGSYNEQFF
TRBJ1-2 . . TRBV25-1 TGTGCCAGCAGTACACTAGCTAACTATGGCTACACCTTC CASSTLANYGYTF
TRBJ1-1 . . TRBV7-9 TGTGCCAGCAGCTTAGAAAGAGGGAGGGTGGCTTTCTTT CASSLERGRVAFF
TRBJ2-2 . . TRBV12-3/TRBV12-4 TGTGCCAGCAGTCCGGACACCGGGGAGCTGTTTTTT CASSPDTGELFF
TRBJ2-1 . . TRBV6-2/TRBV6-3 TGTGCCAGCAGTCCGGACGCAATAGCATACAATGAGCAGTTCTTC CASSPDAIAYNEQFF
TRBJ1-5 . . TRBV7-9 TGTGCCAGCAGCTTATCACCGACCCTGTATAGCAATCAGCCCCAGCATTTT CASSLSPTLYSNQPQHF
TRBJ1-1 . . TRBV28 TGTGCCAGCCCAGGGGTTACTGAAGCTTTCTTT CASPGVTEAFF
TRBJ1-1 once . TRBV23-1 TGCGCCAGCAGTCGTGTCGGGTATATCGACACTGAAGCTTTCTTT CASSRVGYIDTEAFF
TRBJ2-2 . . TRBV29-1 TGCAGCGCTGAATCGGGCGGTCTTAACACCGGGGAGCTGTTTTTT CSAESGGLNTGELFF
TRBJ1-2 . . TRBV4-3 TGCGCCAGCAGCCCCCAGACCAGCAGACCCTATGGCTACACCTTC CASSPQTSRPYGYTF
TRBJ2-3 . TRBD2 TRBV6-2/TRBV6-3 TGTGCCAGCAGTTTCAAAGCGGGGGGTTCAGATACGCAGTATTTT CASSFKAGGSDTQYF
TRBJ1-2 . TRBD1 TRBV28 TGTGCCAGCAGTCTGACAGGGGGCCGACTTCATGGCTACACCTTC CASSLTGGRLHGYTF
TRBJ1-1 . . TRBV5-4 TGTGCCAGCAGCTTGGCCGTTGGGAACACTGAAGCTTTCTTT CASSLAVGNTEAFF
TRBJ1-6 . TRBD1 TRBV6-6 TGTGCCAGCAGTTACCTCGATACCTGGGACAGGGCAAACCACTTT CASSYLDTWDRANHF
TRBJ1-1 . . TRBV6-5 TGTGCCAGCAGTTACTCTAGGTTAGTGAACACTGAAGCTTTCTTT CASSYSRLVNTEAFF
TRBJ1-3 . . TRBV6-5 TGTGCCAGCAGTTACGAAATGGGAAACACCATATATTTT CASSYEMGNTIYF
TRBJ2-1 . . TRBV19 TGTGCCAGTAGTATATCGGGAGAAGGTCGGAATGAGCAGTTCTTC CASSISGEGRNEQFF
TRBJ2-1 . . TRBV11-2 TGTGCCAGCAGCTTTTTTGAGGGGAGAGGCAATGAGCAGTTCTTC CASSFFEGRGNEQFF
TRBJ2-3 . . TRBV9 TGTGCCAGCAGCGTAGCAGGCGGACGGAACACAGATACGCAGTATTTT CASSVAGGRNTDTQYF
TRBJ2-1 . TRBD1 TRBV19 TGTGCCAGTAGTATGGGAGGGACAGGGCAGTTTAATGAGCAGTTCTTC CASSMGGTGQFNEQFF